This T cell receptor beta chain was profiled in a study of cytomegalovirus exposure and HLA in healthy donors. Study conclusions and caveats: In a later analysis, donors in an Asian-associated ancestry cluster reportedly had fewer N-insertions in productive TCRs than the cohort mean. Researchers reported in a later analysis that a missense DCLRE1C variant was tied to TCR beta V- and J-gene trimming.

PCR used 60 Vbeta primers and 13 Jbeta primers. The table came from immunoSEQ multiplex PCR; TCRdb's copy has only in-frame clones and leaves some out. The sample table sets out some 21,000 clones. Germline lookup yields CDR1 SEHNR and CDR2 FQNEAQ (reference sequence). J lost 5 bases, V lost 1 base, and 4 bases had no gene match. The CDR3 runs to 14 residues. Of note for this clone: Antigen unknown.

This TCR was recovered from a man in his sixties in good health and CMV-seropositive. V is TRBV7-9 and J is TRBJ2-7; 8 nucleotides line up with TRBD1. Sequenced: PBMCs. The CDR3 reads CASSLGGTGHEQYF. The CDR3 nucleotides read TGTGCCAGCAGCTTAGGCGGGACAGGCCACGAGCAGTACTTC.